These 24 T cell receptor beta chains came from one sample sequenced in a study of T cells in Graves' hyperthyroidism and ophthalmopathy. TCR beta CDR3 regions were amplified from RNA. Carried out on the TCR CDR3, a first-round RT-PCR used the HTBI primer set. TCRdb independently ran MiXCR on the multiplex PCR reads; one entry per CDR3 protein. The data show tens of thousands of distinct CDR3 sequences, 40% to 55% seen once. The sample comprised blood. Every receptor here comes from a woman aged 25 to 39 with Graves' hyperthyroidism.

To note about this clonotype: The junction departs from germline at one end; a sequencing error may be responsible. The rearrangement uses TRBV9 and TRBJ2-3, with 7 bases aligning to TRBD2. In germline, CDR1 is SGDLS, CDR2 YYNGEE. The CDR3 is 16 residues long. In DNA form, the CDR3 reads TGTGCCAGCAGCGCGGAGCGGGAAAGGGGCACAGTTACGCAGTATTTT. Its protein is CASSAERERGTVTQYF. The entire variable domain, with the rest obtained from reference TRBV9 and TRBJ2-3, is as follows: DSGVTQTPKHLITATGQRVTLRCSPRSGDLSVYWYQQSLDQGLQFLIQYYNGEERAKGNILERFSAQQFPDLHSELNLSSLELGDSALYFCASSAERERGTVTQYFGPGTRLTVL.

This clonotype was detected many times. The chain couples TRBV19 to TRBJ2-7, with a possible D match to TRBD2 (6 bases). The germline V gene encodes CDR1 LNHDA and CDR2 SQIVND (reference sequence). This CDR3 contains 17 residues. V lost 0 bases and J lost 7, with 22 bases in between. This CDR3 is CASSIDGSTGALGEQYF. CDR3 coding DNA: TGTGCCAGTAGTATAGATGGCTCCACGGGAGCGCTTGGGGAGCAGTACTTC.

This clonotype was counted at least ten times. This chain joins TRBV28 and TRBJ1-2, with D possibly being TRBD1 (5 bases). The germline gives CDR1 MDHEN, CDR2 SYDVKM. The CDR3 length is 12 residues. V lost 11 bases to trimming and J lost 8 bases, with 18 bases between them. The CDR3 reads CASTPGTGGYTF. CDR3 in DNA: TGTGCCTCAACCCCTGGGACTGGCGGCTACACCTTC.

J is TRBJ1-6 and V is TRBV5-1, with a tentative D call TRBD1 (5 bases). The V gene's germline CDR1 is SGHRS and CDR2 YFSETQ. The CDR3 runs to 15 residues. The V end lost 3 bases, the J end lost 14 bases, and 21 bases lay between the germline ends. CDR3 region: CASSWGDSLNSALHF. CDR3 in DNA: TGCGCCAGCAGCTGGGGGGACTCCCTTAATTCGGCCCTCCACTTT.

This sequence joins TRBV7-9 and TRBJ1-6; the D is unclear. Germline CDR1 is SEHNR and CDR2 is FQNEAQ (reference sequence). V dropped 2 bases and J dropped 5 bases, with 10 bases sitting between them. The CDR3 runs to 15 residues. DNA of the CDR3: TGTGCCAGCAGCTTAAGGAGCTGGGATAATTCACCCCTCCACTTT. It specifies CASSLRSWDNSPLHF. Full variable domain (rest looked up from reference TRBV7-9 and TRBJ1-6): DTGVSQNPRHKITKRGQNVTFRCDPISEHNRLYWYRQTLGQGPEFLTYFQNEAQLEKSRLLSDRFSAERPKGSFSTLEIQRTEQGDSAMYLCASSLRSWDNSPLHFGNGTRLTVT.

V and J are TRBV10-3 and TRBJ1-1; the D gene is possibly TRBD1 (5 bases). The CDR3 length is 16 residues. V shed 0 bases and J shed 1 base, with 12 bases lying between them. The germline gives CDR1 ENHRY, CDR2 SYGVKD. The CDR3 bases are TGTGCCATCAGTGAGTCCTGGGGGGATGGGAACACTGAAGCTTTCTTT. Translated, it gives CAISESWGDGNTEAFF.

This clonotype occurred many times. The genes are TRBV20-1 and TRBJ2-2; 9 positions match TRBD1. J gave up 7 bases and V 4 bases, and 7 bases lay outside the gene matches. The V gene's germline CDR1 is DFQATT and CDR2 SNEGSKA (reference sequence). This CDR3 contains 14 residues. CDR3 region: CSATTGGAGGELFF. For the CDR3, the DNA is TGCAGTGCTACCACAGGGGGCGCCGGCGGGGAGCTGTTTTTT.

This clonotype was picked up many times. The chain is built from TRBV28 and TRBJ1-2, with 7 nucleotides matching TRBD1. The V and J ends lost 6 bases and 8 bases, in that order; junction bases with no gene match: 6. This CDR3 has 12 amino acids. Germline values: CDR1 MDHEN, CDR2 SYDVKM. The DNA for the CDR3 is TGTGCCAGCAGCAGGACAGGCCGGGGCTACACCTTC. Translating gives CASSRTGRGYTF.

This chain links TRBV7-9 with TRBJ2-1; 11 positions match TRBD2. With 2 bases clipped from V and 8 bases from J, the junction kept 5 bases outside the gene matches. Per germline, CDR1 SEHNR and CDR2 FQNEAQ (reference sequence). This CDR3 comprises 15 residues. The CDR3 here is CASSLLAGGRDEQFF. CDR3 in DNA: TGTGCCAGCAGCTTACTAGCGGGAGGCCGGGATGAGCAGTTCTTC.

This rearrangement joins TRBV12-3 or TRBV12-4 to TRBJ1-2, with D possibly TRBD1 on 6 matching bases. This CDR3 is built from 15 residues. V lost 4 bases and J 1 base, leaving 13 bases between the germline ends. The CDR3 spells CASSSTGWYNYGYTF. The DNA for the CDR3 is TGTGCCAGCAGTTCAACAGGGTGGTATAACTATGGCTACACCTTC.

Ten or more counts support this clonotype. The rearrangement joins TRBV27 to TRBJ2-7; D gene ambiguous. Germline V gene sequence: CDR1 MNHEY, CDR2 SMNVEV (reference sequence). This CDR3 comprises 13 residues. V dropped 2 bases and J dropped 2 bases, with 7 bases sitting between them. CDR3 residues: CASSLAETYEQYF. The CDR3, as DNA: TGTGCCAGCAGTTTAGCGGAAACCTACGAGCAGTACTTC.

The chain is built from TRBV20-1 and TRBJ2-1; D ambiguous. The ends were cut back, 4 bases at V and 6 bases at J, with 16 bases in the middle. This CDR3 spans 14 amino acids. Germline lookup yields CDR1 DFQATT and CDR2 SNEGSKA (reference sequence). In DNA form, the CDR3 reads TGCAGTGCTATCCCCCCCCCGGTGGGCAATGAGCAGTTCTTC. It specifies CSAIPPPVGNEQFF.

This chain joins TRBV12-3 or TRBV12-4 and TRBJ2-1; the D is unclear. The closer fit of TRBJ2-7 to the DNA end suggests the J call may be wrong. The CDR3 spans 15 residues. The CDR3 nucleotides are TGTGCCAGCAGTTTATTAGGGAAGGCACTCAATGAGCAGTACTTC. Translated, it gives CASSLLGKALNEQYF.

V is TRBV25-1 and J is TRBJ1-5, with a weak D call TRBD1 (6 bases). The ends were cut back, 9 bases at V and 7 bases at J, with 13 bases in the middle. CDR1 and CDR2 (germline): MGHDK, SYGVNS. This CDR3 contains 12 residues. CDR3 bases: TGTGCCAGGAGGGGGTTTGGGCAGCCCCAGCATTTT. Its protein is CARRGFGQPQHF.

This clonotype was counted only a few times. CDR3 loop: CSAMSMEGYTF. In DNA form, the CDR3 reads TGCAGTGCTATGTCTATGGAAGGCTACACCTTC. The V gene is TRBV20-1, the J gene TRBJ1-2, with D unclear. Trimming cost V 4 bases and J 8 bases, with 11 bases left between them. CDR1 is DFQATT, CDR2 SNEGSKA, per germline (reference sequence). This CDR3 comprises 11 residues.

This rearrangement joins TRBV10-1 to TRBJ2-7, with TRBD1 matching 8 bases. CDR3 length equals 13 residues. CDR1 WNHNN and CDR2 SYGVQD come from the germline V gene (reference sequence). With 8 bases clipped from V and 3 bases from J, the junction kept 6 bases outside the gene matches. The CDR3 nucleotides are TGCGCCAGCTCGGGACAGGTCGACTACGAGCAGTACTTC. This gives the protein CASSGQVDYEQYF.

This clonotype appeared a few times. The V and J genes are TRBV10-3 and TRBJ1-5; D is perhaps TRBD1 (6 bases). The germline CDR1 and CDR2 sequences are ENHRY and SYGVKD. With 10 bases removed from V and 0 bases from J, the gap between germline ends came to 16 bases. The CDR3 covers 15 residues. The DNA of the CDR3 is TGTGCCACCGGGGGGGGGCTGTATAGCAATCAGCCCCAGCATTTT. Protein sequence: CATGGGLYSNQPQHF.

This clonotype showed up just a few times. CDR3 nucleotides: TGTGCCAGCAGCTTAAAACTAGCGGGAGGCGGGGGAGAGACCCAGTACTTC. Protein sequence: CASSLKLAGGGGETQYF. V usage is TRBV7-9 and J usage is TRBJ2-5; 12 bases are a match to TRBD2. The CDR3 contains 17 residues. Germline CDR1 reads SEHNR; CDR2 reads FQNEAQ (reference sequence). Trimming removed 2 bases from V and 4 bases from J; junction bases left unmatched: 8.

The chain recombines TRBV18 with TRBJ2-1, with TRBD1 matching over 9 bases. V was clipped by 8 bases and J by 7 bases; unmatched bases: 9. Looked up from germline, CDR1 is KGHSH and CDR2 is LQKENI. This CDR3 has 14 amino acids. CDR3 sequence reads: CASPQDRGGNEQFF. Here the CDR3 DNA reads TGTGCCAGCCCACAGGACAGGGGAGGGAATGAGCAGTTCTTC.

By its share, this clonotype is medium-sized. This rearrangement joins TRBV2 to TRBJ2-5; 12 bases line up with TRBD1. Germline CDR1 is SNHLY and CDR2 is FYNNEI. J lost 5 bases, V lost 6 bases, and 4 bases had no gene match. There are 14 residues in the CDR3. CDR3 nucleotides: TGTGCCAGCAGCGGGACAGGGGGCGCTGAGACCCAGTACTTC. It translates to CASSGTGGAETQYF.

Worth noting for this clonotype: As the CDR3 is not closed by the conserved phenylalanine or tryptophan, this likely results from a read error. The DNA is omitted, as the CDR3 cannot be located on it reliably, and the CDR3 follows TCRdb's listing. The chain's CDR3 is CASSLVIY. The V gene is TRBV7-2, the J gene TRBJ2-1. The CDR3 is made up of 8 amino acids, end residues included. Per germline, CDR1 SGHTA and CDR2 FQGNSA.

This clonotype has at least ten counts. The chain uses TRBV11-2 and TRBJ1-2; D possibly corresponds to TRBD1 (5 bases). V was shortened by 1 base and J by 3 bases, with 12 bases between the two germline ends. The CDR3 is made up of 15 amino acids. CDR1 SGHAT and CDR2 FQNNGV come from the germline V gene. The CDR3 DNA sequence: TGTGCCAGCAGCTTAGCGCCGGGGGGGTACTATGGCTACACCTTC. Translating it yields CASSLAPGGYYGYTF.

This clonotype appeared many times. The chain links TRBV12-3 or TRBV12-4 to TRBJ2-5, with a weak D call TRBD1 (5 bases). V lost 5 bases and J lost 3, with 7 bases in between. CDR3 length equals 12 residues. CDR3 sequence (DNA): TGTGCCAGCAGTCGACAGAAAGAGACCCAGTACTTC. Amino acids: CASSRQKETQYF.

The chain carries TRBV18 and TRBJ1-5; 9 bases line up with TRBD1. This CDR3 contains 15 residues. From germline, CDR1 is KGHSH and CDR2 LQKENI. Losses at the gene ends were 4 bases for V and 5 bases for J; bases not matched to a gene: 6. The CDR3 region has the DNA TGTGCCAGCTCACAGGGGCGGACAGGGGATCAGCCCCAGCATTTT. It is translated as CASSQGRTGDQPQHF.